This is a list of T cell receptor beta chains from one sample in a study of blood T cell repertoires in COVID-19. Data came from immunoSEQ multiplex PCR; TCRdb stores just in-frame clones and leaves some out. Of tens of thousands of clones listed, roughly 89% are singletons. Material: peripheral blood. The receptors stem from a woman between 50 and 59 years old with active COVID-19. Each CDR3 is given with its conserved first and last residue. The order of the fields is J gene, V gene, D gene, CDR3 protein, CDR3 DNA. A D gene is named only where the DNA matches it firmly.

j_gene: TRBJ2-3; v_gene: TRBV18; d_gene: TRBD2; CDR3aa: CASSPGTSGALSTDTQYF; CDR3nt: TGTGCCAGCTCACCCGGGACTAGCGGGGCCCTGAGCACAGATACGCAGTATTTT
j_gene: TRBJ2-2; v_gene: TRBV7-9; d_gene: TRBD1; CDR3aa: CASSLGTGGITGELFF; CDR3nt: TGTGCCAGCAGCTTGGGGACAGGGGGCATCACCGGGGAGCTGTTTTTT
j_gene: TRBJ2-7; v_gene: TRBV7-6; d_gene: TRBD1; CDR3aa: CASSLTATGFHEQYF; CDR3nt: TGTGCCAGCAGCTTAACCGCGACAGGGTTCCACGAGCAGTACTTC
j_gene: TRBJ2-1; v_gene: TRBV4-1; d_gene: TRBD2; CDR3aa: CASTQTSVAYNEQFF; CDR3nt: TGCGCCAGCACCCAGACTAGCGTCGCCTACAATGAGCAGTTCTTC
j_gene: TRBJ1-1; v_gene: TRBV7-3; d_gene: -; CDR3aa: CASSLSAGDTEAFF; CDR3nt: TGTGCCAGCAGCTTATCGGCGGGGGACACTGAAGCTTTCTTT
j_gene: TRBJ2-1; v_gene: TRBV2; d_gene: -; CDR3aa: CASSSTYRRSSYNEQFF; CDR3nt: TGTGCCAGCAGTTCCACTTACAGGAGATCTTCCTACAATGAGCAGTTCTTC
j_gene: TRBJ2-1; v_gene: TRBV25-1; d_gene: -; CDR3aa: CASSEFRGYNEQFF; CDR3nt: TGTGCCAGCAGTGAATTTAGGGGATACAATGAGCAGTTCTTC
j_gene: TRBJ1-2; v_gene: TRBV18; d_gene: -; CDR3aa: CASSPKVDGGNNYGYTF; CDR3nt: TGTGCCAGCTCGCCAAAGGTAGACGGGGGGAATAACTATGGCTACACCTTC
j_gene: TRBJ1-5; v_gene: TRBV19; d_gene: TRBD1; CDR3aa: CASSLVTGGKDQPQHF; CDR3nt: TGTGCCAGTAGTCTGGTGACAGGGGGAAAGGATCAGCCCCAGCATTTT
j_gene: TRBJ2-2; v_gene: TRBV5-4; d_gene: -; CDR3aa: CASSLARKNTGELFF; CDR3nt: TGTGCCAGCAGCTTGGCTCGTAAAAACACCGGGGAGCTGTTTTTT